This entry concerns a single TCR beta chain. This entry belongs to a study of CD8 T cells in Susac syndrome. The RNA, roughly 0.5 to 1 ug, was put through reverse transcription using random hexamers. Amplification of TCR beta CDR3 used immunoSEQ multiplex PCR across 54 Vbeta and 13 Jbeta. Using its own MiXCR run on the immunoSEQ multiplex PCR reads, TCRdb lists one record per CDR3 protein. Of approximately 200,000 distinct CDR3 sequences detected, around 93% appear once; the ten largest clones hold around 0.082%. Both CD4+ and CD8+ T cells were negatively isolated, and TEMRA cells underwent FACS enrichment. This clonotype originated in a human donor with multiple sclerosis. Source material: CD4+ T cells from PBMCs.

DNA for the CDR3: TGTGCCAGTAGCCCTCGTGGCACGACCGGCTACGAGCAGTACTTC. Encoded protein: CASSPRGTTGYEQYF. The V call is TRBV19, the J call TRBJ2-7; the D is unclear. Looked up from germline, CDR1 is LNHDA and CDR2 is SQIVND (reference sequence). This CDR3 spans 15 amino acids. V dropped 6 bases and J dropped 3 bases, with 18 bases sitting between them.